This TCR beta chain was captured in a study of TIL therapy for anti-PD-1-resistant metastatic lung cancer. Study-level results: Patients were highly selected, enriched for treatment-naive, never-smoker and oncogene-addicted cases.

Specified time point: pre-treatment sample, taken before nivolumab and TIL therapy. Patients were adults with stage 4 NSCLC. This was the immunoSEQ v3 assay. Libraries were sequenced to some 2 million read pairs (survey) or roughly 5-6 million (deep). The table came from immunoSEQ multiplex PCR; TCRdb's copy has only in-frame clones and leaves some out. The table lists tens of thousands of clones, around 79% of them singletons. Trimming stripped 3 bases from V and 4 bases from J, with 16 bases between. This CDR3 contains 15 residues. The germline V gene has CDR1 SGDLS and CDR2 YYNGEE. About this clone: Antigen unknown.

This receptor was obtained from a person aged 25-80 years with non-small cell lung cancer. The V call is TRBV9, the J call TRBJ1-2, with a weak D call TRBD1 (5 bases). The source was blood, collected at baseline. This chain's CDR3 is CASSALGGGSYGYTF. CDR3 DNA: TGTGCCAGCAGCGCCCTCGGGGGGGGATCCTATGGCTACACCTTC.